Presented here are 9 T cell receptor beta chains from one specimen sequenced in a study of CD4 T cells in relation to SARS-CoV-2 and coronaviruses. Sequencing was performed with immunoSEQ multiplex PCR; in TCRdb, only in-frame clones are kept and a portion is missing. There are 40,000 or so clones in the sample; 75% to 90% occur only once, and 3.1% lies in the top ten. What was sequenced was memory CD4+ T cells from PBMCs. Receptor source: an adult with COVID-19.

The V gene is TRBV5-1, the J gene TRBJ1-2, with TRBD1 matching over 7 bases. CDR1 is SGHRS and CDR2 is YFSETQ in the germline V gene. With V trimmed by 2 bases and J by 8 bases, 6 bases remained unmatched. This CDR3 comprises 13 residues. The CDR3 loop reads CASSLEGASGYTF. CDR3 nucleotide sequence: TGCGCCAGCAGCTTAGAGGGGGCGTCCGGCTACACCTTC.

The V call is TRBV21-1, the J call TRBJ2-1; no check of the table's D call, TRBD2, against the DNA was made. TRBV21-1 represents a pseudogene. The CDR3 has 15 residues. The DNA for the CDR3 is TGTGCCAGCAACCGCCGACTAGCGGGGTTAAATGAGCAGTTCTTC. Protein: CASNRRLAGLNEQFF.

The chain links TRBV30 to TRBJ2-7; 10 bases agree with TRBD2. The CDR3 extends over 15 amino acids. V dropped 2 bases and J dropped 2; count of bases not matched to a gene: 6. Germline V gives CDR1 GTSNPN, CDR2 SVGIG (reference sequence). The CDR3 DNA follows: TGTGCCTGGAGTTTACGAGCGGGAGGGACCTACGAGCAGTACTTC. It is translated as CAWSLRAGGTYEQYF. Variable domain in full (rest from reference TRBV30 and TRBJ2-7): SQTIHQWPATLVQPVGSPLSLECTVEGTSNPNLYWYRQAAGRGLQLLFYSVGIGQISSEVPQNLSASRPQDRQFILSSKKLLLSDSGFYLCAWSLRAGGTYEQYFGPGTRLTVT.

The chain links TRBV4-2 to TRBJ2-5; D possibly corresponds to TRBD2 (6 bases). The germline V gene encodes CDR1 LGHNA and CDR2 YNFKEQ. The CDR3 length is 14 residues. The germline V and J ends were trimmed by 8 bases and 0 bases, with 13 bases remaining between them. The CDR3 nucleotides read TGTGCCAGCTTGAGCGGGCCGTACCAAGAGACCCAGTACTTC. Its translation: CASLSGPYQETQYF.

This chain connects TRBV6-4 to TRBJ2-3, with a tentative D call TRBD2 (6 bases). This CDR3 contains 14 residues. Trimming left V 2 bases short and J 4 bases short, with 10 bases between. In germline, CDR1 is MRHNA, CDR2 SNTAGT. The CDR3: CASSDGRESDTQYF. The DNA for the CDR3 is TGTGCCAGCAGTGACGGTCGGGAGTCAGATACGCAGTATTTT.

The chain combines TRBV7-2 with TRBJ2-1; 7 bases fit TRBD1. The V gene end was trimmed by 2 bases and the J gene end by 0 bases; junction bases not matched to a gene: 4. CDR3 length equals 16 residues. Germline CDR1 and CDR2: SGHTA and FQGNSA. CDR3 residues: CASSLLGQPSYNEQFF. The CDR3 DNA reads TGTGCCAGCAGCTTACTGGGACAGCCCTCCTACAATGAGCAGTTCTTC. Full variable domain (missing parts from reference TRBV7-2 and TRBJ2-1): GAGVSQSPSNKVTEKGKDVELRCDPISGHTALYWYRQSLGQGLEFLIYFQGNSAPDKSGLPSDRFSAERTGGSVSTLTIQRTQQEDSAVYLCASSLLGQPSYNEQFFGPGTRLTVL.

The gene calls are TRBV5-1 and TRBJ2-1; TRBD2 aligns across 8 bases. Per germline, CDR1 SGHRS and CDR2 YFSETQ. The V gene end was trimmed by 1 base and the J gene end by 8 bases; junction bases not matched to a gene: 11. The CDR3 loop spans 16 amino acids. This chain's CDR3 is CASSLSPGGTSYEQFF. As DNA, the CDR3 is TGCGCCAGCAGCTTGTCACCGGGAGGGACGTCCTATGAGCAGTTCTTC.

J is TRBJ2-7 and V is TRBV5-1, with 9 bases aligning to TRBD1. Trimming took 4 bases from V and 3 from J; bases not matched to a gene: 8. Germline CDR1 and CDR2: SGHRS and YFSETQ. CDR3 length: 15 residues. The DNA of the CDR3 is TGCGCCAGCAGCCGGGGTCGACAGGGGGTCTACGAGCAGTACTTC. Amino acid sequence: CASSRGRQGVYEQYF.

In DNA, the CDR3 is TGTGCCACACAGGGGCTGATGGGTTCACCCCTCCACTTT. It translates to CATQGLMGSPLHF. The V and J genes are TRBV30 and TRBJ1-6, with 7 bases lining up with TRBD1. V was pared by 8 bases and J by 9 bases, with 10 bases of the junction left unmatched. Germline lookup yields CDR1 GTSNPN and CDR2 SVGIG (reference sequence). The CDR3 runs to 13 residues.